The present T cell receptor (beta chain) was sequenced within a study of blood T cells in healthy people across ages. The use of a sample-barcoded 5' primer and a J-beta primer mix characterized a second PCR of roughly 6 to 11 cycles. One entry per CDR3 protein results from TCRdb running MiXCR on the 5' RACE reads. This sample has about 1 million distinct CDR3 sequences, with 35% to 55% found just once. This clonotype turned up a few times. This TCR came from a woman aged 55-69 years in good health. The sequencing sample was made of blood.

CDR3 coding DNA: TGCGCCAGCAGCACCTCTACAGGGTTGGGCACAGATACGCAGTATTTT. This encodes CASSTSTGLGTDTQYF. The V gene is TRBV5-1, the J gene TRBJ2-3; weak D call: TRBD1 (6 bases). The CDR3 is 16 residues long. Germline loops: CDR1 SGHRS, CDR2 YFSETQ. V was pared by 4 bases and J by 1 base, with 16 bases between.